Below, 20 T cell receptor beta chains from the same sample are listed, as sequenced in a study of blood T cells in healthy people across ages. The authors ran a second PCR of roughly 6 to 12 cycles using a sample-barcoded 5' primer and a J-beta primer mix. TCRdb independently ran MiXCR on the 5' RACE reads; one entry per CDR3 protein. The table shows over a million distinct CDR3 sequences, with less than 45% occurring only once. The specimen sequenced was blood. These receptors were obtained from a woman under 30 in good health.

In this sample, this clonotype turned up a few times. As DNA, the CDR3 is TGTGCCAGCAAGAAGGAGGTAGGGGACACTGAAGCTTTCTTT. Protein: CASKKEVGDTEAFF. The chain carries TRBV2 and TRBJ1-1; D possibly corresponds to TRBD1 (5 bases). Germline CDR1 is SNHLY and CDR2 is FYNNEI. The V end lost 7 bases, the J end lost 3 bases, and 15 bases lay between the germline ends. CDR3 length: 14 residues.

A note on this clonotype: One end of the junction varies from germline; a read error may be responsible. The chain has TRBV4-1 and TRBJ2-7; 9 bases fit TRBD2. Germline V gene lookup returns CDR1 MGHRA and CDR2 YSYEKL. The CDR3 is 15 residues long. Here the CDR3 reads CASSPLAGEGYERYF. CDR3 bases: TGCGCCAGCAGCCCCTTAGCGGGGGAAGGATACGAGCGGTACTTC.

The V gene is TRBV4-2, the J gene TRBJ1-1; no definite D call. The CDR3 consists of 15 residues. Germline lookup yields CDR1 LGHNA and CDR2 YNFKEQ. Trimming removed 3 bases from V and 0 bases from J, with 11 bases in between. The CDR3 DNA sequence: TGTGCCAGCAGCCAGGACGGGGTCATGAACACTGAAGCTTTCTTT. The encoded protein is CASSQDGVMNTEAFF.

This clonotype turned up a few times. The chain recombines TRBV6-5 with TRBJ2-5, with D tentatively TRBD1 or TRBD2 (5 bases each). The CDR3 contains 14 residues. V was cut by 6 bases and J by 2 bases, with 13 bases left in between. Germline CDR1 reads MNHEY; CDR2 reads SVGAGI. CDR3 in amino acids: CASSRGTLQETQYF. CDR3 in DNA: TGTGCCAGCAGCCGAGGGACCCTTCAAGAGACCCAGTACTTC.

The rearrangement uses TRBV3-1 and TRBJ2-4; perhaps TRBD2 as D (6 bases). Trimming took 6 bases from V and 13 from J, leaving 19 bases between them. The CDR3 extends over 13 amino acids. Germline CDR1 is LGHDT and CDR2 is YNNKEL (reference sequence). CDR3 sequence reads: CASSPTELREQYF. In nucleotides, the CDR3 is TGTGCCAGCAGTCCTACGGAGCTACGGGAGCAGTACTTC.

The J gene is TRBJ2-1, the V gene TRBV14; 9 bases agree with TRBD2. This CDR3 is 18 amino acids long. The germline gives CDR1 SGHDN, CDR2 FVKESK. V lost 0 bases and J lost 10; bases outside the gene matches: 16. The CDR3 sequence is CASSQDVRREGRFGEQFF. DNA of the CDR3: TGTGCCAGCAGCCAAGATGTTCGGCGGGAGGGCCGGTTTGGGGAGCAGTTCTTC.

This clonotype was counted a few times. This chain joins TRBV5-1 and TRBJ1-6; D is unresolved. The germline gives CDR1 SGHRS, CDR2 YFSETQ. The V end lost 5 bases, the J end lost 9 bases, and 18 bases lay between the germline ends. This CDR3 comprises 15 residues. This CDR3 is CASRDEGALASPLHF. The CDR3 region has the DNA TGCGCCAGCAGGGACGAGGGCGCTCTTGCTTCACCCCTCCACTTT.

The sample holds a few counts of this clonotype. The J gene is TRBJ1-2, the V gene TRBV9, with D unclear. V dropped 4 bases and J dropped 5 bases, with 18 bases sitting between them. CDR3 size: 15 residues. CDR1 is SGDLS and CDR2 is YYNGEE in the germline V gene. CDR3 residues: CASSPTDGWGYGYTF. DNA for the CDR3: TGTGCCAGCAGCCCCACCGACGGATGGGGATATGGCTACACCTTC. Using reference TRBV9 and TRBJ1-2 for the parts outside the CDR3, the full variable domain is DSGVTQTPKHLITATGQRVTLRCSPRSGDLSVYWYQQSLDQGLQFLIQYYNGEERAKGNILERFSAQQFPDLHSELNLSSLELGDSALYFCASSPTDGWGYGYTFGSGTRLTVV.

This clonotype was detected a few times. V usage is TRBV12-3 or TRBV12-4 and J usage is TRBJ1-5, with D unresolved. The CDR3 runs 14 residues. V was cut by 7 bases and J by 8 bases, with 18 bases left in between. In DNA, the CDR3 is TGTGCCAGCAATCAAATCGGTGCCTTTGAGCCCCAGCATTTT. Encoded protein: CASNQIGAFEPQHF.

CDR3 in DNA: TGTGCCAGCAGCTTCTCGCAAGCGAACACTGAAGCTTTCTTT. It yields the protein CASSFSQANTEAFF. J is TRBJ1-1 and V is TRBV7-2; unclear D gene. Germline loops: CDR1 SGHTA, CDR2 FQGNSA. The V gene lost 3 bases and the J gene lost 1 base, with 9 bases spanning the gap. CDR3 length: 14 amino acids. The full variable domain, its missing parts supplied by reference TRBV7-2 and TRBJ1-1, is GAGVSQSPSNKVTEKGKDVELRCDPISGHTALYWYRQSLGQGLEFLIYFQGNSAPDKSGLPSDRFSAERTGGSVSTLTIQRTQQEDSAVYLCASSFSQANTEAFFGQGTRLTVV.

This clonotype has only one observation. The chain combines TRBV27 with TRBJ2-3; unclear D gene. The V gene's germline CDR1 is MNHEY and CDR2 SMNVEV (reference sequence). The CDR3 covers 10 residues. V was clipped by 8 bases and J by 6 bases, with 6 bases between them. The CDR3 spells CASVWDTQYF. In DNA, the CDR3 is TGTGCCAGCGTTTGGGATACGCAGTATTTT.

This clonotype was seen a few times. The V gene is TRBV3-1, the J gene TRBJ2-7; no definite D call. With the DNA end fitting TRBJ2-5 better, the J assignment may be wrong. CDR1 is LGHDT and CDR2 is YNNKEL in the germline V gene (reference sequence). This CDR3 region has 13 residues. This CDR3 reads CASSQSPGKTQYF. In DNA, the CDR3 is TGTGCCAGCAGCCAATCCCCGGGCAAGACCCAGTACTTC.

This clonotype came up a few times. The chain has TRBV20-1 and TRBJ1-2, with no clear D. This CDR3 spans 15 amino acids. Germline V gene lookup returns CDR1 DFQATT and CDR2 SNEGSKA (reference sequence). Trimming took 6 bases from V and 3 from J, leaving 20 bases between them. The CDR3 DNA reads as TGCAGTGCCCCGCCGGAGCTAGTCAGTGACTATGGCTACACCTTC. Its protein is CSAPPELVSDYGYTF.

The chain joins TRBV25-1 to TRBJ2-5; D could derive from TRBD1 or TRBD2 (6 bases each). The CDR3 has 16 amino acids. Per germline, CDR1 MGHDK and CDR2 SYGVNS. The germline V and J ends were trimmed by 3 bases and 4 bases, with 18 bases remaining between them. CDR3 nucleotide sequence: TGTGCCAGCAGTGATCTGGGGGGCCCGCGTGGAGAGACCCAGTACTTC. Amino acids: CASSDLGGPRGETQYF.

The chain employs TRBV14 and TRBJ2-7, with TRBD2 identical over 12 bases. CDR3 size: 17 residues. The germline V gene has CDR1 SGHDN and CDR2 FVKESK. The V and J ends lost 4 bases and 7 bases, in that order; junction bases with no gene match: 14. CDR3 in amino acids: CASSRTSGASSYNEQYF. CDR3 in DNA: TGTGCCAGCAGCCGGACTAGCGGGGCAAGCTCCTACAATGAGCAGTACTTC. The complete variable domain, with remaining parts taken from reference TRBV14 and TRBJ2-7, reads EAGVTQFPSHSVIEKGQTVTLRCDPISGHDNLYWYRRVMGKEIKFLLHFVKESKQDESGMPNNRFLAERTGGTYSTLKVQPAELEDSGVYFCASSRTSGASSYNEQYFGPGTRLTVT.

This clonotype was seen a few times. V usage is TRBV25-1 and J usage is TRBJ2-5; either TRBD1 or TRBD2 may supply D (5 bases each). The CDR3 consists of 16 residues. Per the germline V gene, CDR1 is MGHDK and CDR2 is SYGVNS. V was pared by 5 bases and J by 4 bases, with 20 bases between. DNA of the CDR3: TGTGCCAGCAGTCCGGGACCGGGTCTCGAAGGAGAGACCCAGTACTTC. Translated, it gives CASSPGPGLEGETQYF. The complete variable domain, with remaining parts taken from reference TRBV25-1 and TRBJ2-5, reads EADIYQTPRYLVIGTGKKITLECSQTMGHDKMYWYQQDPGMELHLIHYSYGVNSTEKGDLSSESTVSRIRTEHFPLTLESARPSHTSQYLCASSPGPGLEGETQYFGPGTRLLVL.

This chain connects TRBV20-1 to TRBJ2-1; TRBD1 agrees at 8 bases. This CDR3 is 11 amino acids long. Per the germline V gene, CDR1 is DFQATT and CDR2 is SNEGSKA (reference sequence). The CDR3 protein is CRPGGPNEQFF. As DNA, the CDR3 is TGCAGACCAGGGGGCCCGAATGAGCAGTTCTTC.

About this clonotype: Since a much larger clone is just one base distant, this may be a read error. In DNA form, the CDR3 reads TGTGCCAGCAGCTTACAGCAGAGCTCCTACAATGAGCAGTTCTTC. Translating it yields CASSLQQSSYNEQFF. The V and J genes are TRBV7-3 and TRBJ2-1; no clear D gene. Germline assignment: CDR1 SGHTA and CDR2 FQGTGA. Trimming left V 2 bases short and J 0 bases short, with 8 bases between. This CDR3 has 15 amino acids.

This clonotype turned up a few times. The chain couples TRBV6-2 or TRBV6-3 to TRBJ2-2, with D hard to call. CDR1 is MNHEY and CDR2 is SVGEGT in the germline V gene. V dropped 3 bases and J dropped 0 bases, with 8 bases sitting between them. The CDR3 sequence is 15 residues long. The CDR3 DNA sequence: TGTGCCAGCAGTTATCAGCCTCCGAACACCGGGGAGCTGTTTTTT. This codes for CASSYQPPNTGELFF.

V usage is TRBV14 and J usage is TRBJ2-4, with TRBD1 as a possible D gene (5 bases). The CDR3 loop spans 18 amino acids. V was pared by 1 base and J by 1 base, with 17 bases between. The germline V gene has CDR1 SGHDN and CDR2 FVKESK. The DNA for the CDR3 is TGTGCCAGCAGCCAAGGGGCTGGATGGGGCGCTGCCAAAAACATTCAGTACTTC. Encoded protein: CASSQGAGWGAAKNIQYF. Together with reference TRBV14 and TRBJ2-4, the CDR3 gives the full variable domain: EAGVTQFPSHSVIEKGQTVTLRCDPISGHDNLYWYRRVMGKEIKFLLHFVKESKQDESGMPNNRFLAERTGGTYSTLKVQPAELEDSGVYFCASSQGAGWGAAKNIQYFGAGTRLSVL.